This passage covers 4 T cell receptor beta chains from one sample sequenced in a study of OX40 agonist ivuxolimab in advanced cancers. Method: immunoSEQ multiplex PCR; TCRdb's copy keeps in-frame clones and lacks some. The data show nearly 95,000 clones, with 94% seen just once and around 2.8% held by the top ten. The sequenced sample was CD4+ or CD8+ T cells sorted from blood, obtained in a trial of the OX40 agonist ivuxolimab. The origin of the receptors is an adult with an advanced solid tumor such as melanoma, head and neck, liver or kidney cancer.

The chain carries TRBV12-5 and TRBJ2-7, with TRBD2 matching 7 bases. Germline V gives CDR1 LGHNT, CDR2 FRNRAP. J was trimmed by 2 bases and V by 4 bases; bases with no gene match: 8. The CDR3 spans 15 residues. CDR3 protein: CASGWASGITYEQYF. CDR3 nucleotides: TGTGCTAGTGGTTGGGCCAGCGGGATCACCTACGAGCAGTACTTC.

This chain connects TRBV29-1 to TRBJ2-7; the match to TRBD1 covers 8 bases. Looked up from germline, CDR1 is SQVTM and CDR2 is ANQGSEA. Trimming at V came to 6 bases and at J to 4 bases, leaving 2 bases not matched to a gene. The CDR3 spans 11 residues. The CDR3 sequence: CSVTGEYEQYF. CDR3 coding DNA: TGCAGCGTGACAGGGGAGTACGAGCAGTACTTC.

This clone came up once. The chain carries TRBV30 and TRBJ2-7; possible D gene TRBD1, 6 bases. Deletions cut 4 bases from V and 0 bases from J, with 10 bases between. Germline CDR1 is GTSNPN and CDR2 is SVGIG (reference sequence). This CDR3 contains 13 residues. CDR3 loop: CAWTTGSSYEQYF. Written as DNA, the CDR3 is TGTGCCTGGACAACAGGGAGCTCCTACGAGCAGTACTTC.

This chain connects TRBV6-5 to TRBJ2-1; 10 positions agree with TRBD2. This CDR3 spans 16 amino acids. Unmatched junction bases numbered 12, after V lost 4 bases and J lost 9 bases. The germline V gene encodes CDR1 MNHEY and CDR2 SVGAGI. CDR3 region: CASSSQREGLMVEQFF. CDR3 DNA: TGTGCCAGCAGTTCCCAGCGGGAGGGCTTGATGGTTGAGCAGTTCTTC.